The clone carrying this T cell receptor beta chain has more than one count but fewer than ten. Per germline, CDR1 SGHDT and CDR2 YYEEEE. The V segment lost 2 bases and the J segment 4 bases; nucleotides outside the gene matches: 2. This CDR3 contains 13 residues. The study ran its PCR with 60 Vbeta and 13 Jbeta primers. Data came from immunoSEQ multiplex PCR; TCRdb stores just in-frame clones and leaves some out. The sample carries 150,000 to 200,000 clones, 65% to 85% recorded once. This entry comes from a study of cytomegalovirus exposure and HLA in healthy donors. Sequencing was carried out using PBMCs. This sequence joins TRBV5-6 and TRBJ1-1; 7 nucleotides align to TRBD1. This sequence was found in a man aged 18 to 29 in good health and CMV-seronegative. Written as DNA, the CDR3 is TGTGCCAGCAGCTTTAACAGGGGCACTGAAGCTTTCTTT. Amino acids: CASSFNRGTEAFF.